This TCR beta chain emerged from a study of healthy donors' naive CD4 and CD8 T cells (dated by TCRdb to the mid-2010s). Study-wide context: The donors were selected to cover three age groups of six people each (20-25, 40-50 and 60-70 years), had a mean age of 44, and were half female. The donors were HLA-typed by sequencing at HLA-A, -B, -C, -DRB1, -DQB1 and -DPB1, using the SBTexcellerator protocol, an ABI3130xl analyzer and SBTengine software. For TCR alpha, a new primer set was designed to cover all functional IMGT alpha gene variants, and the remainder of the protocol was kept the same as the beta-chain workflow. The peripheral blood mononuclear cells came from some 17 individuals who were healthy and unrelated. The study sequenced rearranged TCR alpha and beta chains from naive CD4+ and CD8+ T cells to test how TCR variation relates to lineage commitment. Results the study describes overall, beyond this receptor: Most V and J gene segments were reportedly biased between naive CD4+ and CD8+ cells, consistently across donors and independent of HLA genotype. Because the alpha and beta chains were sequenced in bulk, pairing them was not possible, and so effects of the combined chains went unevaluated. In both chains, CD4+ lineage was associated with a positively charged CDR3 and CD8+ lineage with a negatively charged CDR3. The study did not directly address possible repertoire bias arising from homeostatic proliferation of naive T cells. Around 13% of the variance in CD4/CD8 propensity appeared to be explained jointly by V genes, J genes and CDR3 charge, in a largely additive manner.

A remark on this clonotype: Its antigen is unknown. Base qualities are missing; no much larger clone stands one base away.

From the cysteine through the phenylalanine, the CDR3 covers 14 amino acids. Of all the DNA, just the CDR3 is kept, 42 bases in frame from base 1. Sequences SGHRS (CDR1) and YFSETQ (CDR2) are obtained from the germline V gene. Here V drops 3 bases and J drops 5 bases, and the junction holds 4 bases not matched to any gene. Cells with a CD4+CD8-CD45RO-CD45RA+ profile were isolated by FACS and defined as naive CD4+ T cells, and those with a CD8+CD4-CD45RA+CD27bright profile were defined as naive CD8+ T cells. Antibodies against CD4 (RPA-T4), CD8 (SK1), CD27 (O323), CD45RA (HI100) and CD45RO (UCHL1) were used for sorting. Sequencing instrument: 454 GS FLX Titanium. A previously published linear amplification protocol was used to build TCR libraries from approximately 480 ng of total RNA. The sequencing itself ran on the Roche/454 Genome Sequencer using Titanium chemistry. For the original study's pipeline: From four to six of the healthy donors, under 80,000 rearranged TCR alpha transcripts were sequenced. Duplicate transcripts were removed, and unique TCR clonotypes were defined by the CDR3 junction according to IMGT nomenclature. Logistic regression in R 2.13.0 modeled CD4 versus CD8 status as a function of V and J genes, with adjustment for donor effects and Bonferroni correction for multiple testing. TCRdb reanalyzed the raw reads on its own, using fastp at Q25 for trimming and MiXCR for clone calling, and kept in-frame beta chains. Each CDR3 protein gets just one entry, which takes the most common genes and DNA from the rows behind it. Here the V and J calls rest on TCRdb's processing, not on the authors' analysis. Present in this sample are around 180,000 distinct CDR3 sequences, about 70% of which were seen just once. The ten largest clones capture more than 2% of the sample.

Sample: naive CD4+ and CD8+ T cells sorted from blood, pooled from several donors. The cell subset or site label of this sample denotes: FACS-sorted naive CD4+ (CD45RO-CD45RA+) and naive CD8+ (CD45RA+CD27bright) T cells. The origin of this receptor is a pool of human donors in good health; the sample pools cells from several healthy donors. The V and J segments used are TRBV5-1 and TRBJ2-7, with 11 junctional bases fitting TRBD1. The nucleotide sequence reads as follows: TGCGCCAGCAGCTCCGGGACAGGGGGAAACGAGCAGTACTTC. Translated, it gives CASSSGTGGNEQYF.